Listed here is a single TCR beta chain. Its antigen remains unknown. These data belong to a study of T cells in localized non-small cell lung cancer. Clones were read by immunoSEQ multiplex PCR, and TCRdb kept only the in-frame ones, dropping some. In the table there are 35,000 to 45,000 clones, 86% of which are singletons. The V segment lost 4 bases and the J segment 12 bases; nucleotides outside the gene matches: 10. CDR1 and CDR2 (germline): SGDLS, YYNGEE. The CDR3 runs to 14 residues. Study results and limitations: Measurement of T cell clonality placed uninvolved adjacent lung highest, above the level in tumor. A single tumor region was sequenced, leaving heterogeneity possible.

Sample: peripheral blood, taken before any cancer treatment. This sequence was found in a woman between 18 and 49 years old with stage III lung adenocarcinoma. The chain has TRBV9 and TRBJ1-6, with 7 bases that match TRBD1. The DNA for the CDR3 is TGTGCCAGCAGCCCAAGACAGGGATGGGGACCCCTCCACTTT. This encodes CASSPRQGWGPLHF.